This TCR beta chain was observed in a study of radiation and T cells in renal cell carcinoma. The wider study: Nephrectomy followed 15 Gy stereotactic body radiation by 4 weeks.

As to time point: blood 2 weeks post-SBRT. As for treatment: 15 Gy SBRT to primary tumor, nephrectomy 4 weeks later. Blood was sampled at baseline, 2 weeks and 4 weeks after SBRT. Assay used: immunoSEQ multiplex PCR; TCRdb lists only in-frame clones, some missing. This table holds roughly 28,000 clones, roughly 80% found once. The germline CDR1 and CDR2 sequences are SEHNR and FQNEAQ (reference sequence). Trimming took 5 bases from V and 3 from J, leaving 14 bases between them. CDR3 length equals 15 residues. The gene calls are TRBV7-9 and TRBJ2-1; D is possibly TRBD1 (5 bases). The sequence came from a man aged 55 to 70 with renal cell carcinoma. Sequencing was performed on blood, taken from a patient whose treatment included radiotherapy and nephrectomy. The CDR3: CASSHQGASYNEQFF. The CDR3 DNA is TGTGCCAGCAGCCACCAAGGGGCGAGCTACAATGAGCAGTTCTTC.